This T cell receptor (beta chain) derives from a study of cytomegalovirus exposure and HLA in healthy donors. This clone occurred a few times. PCR involved 60 Vbeta and 13 Jbeta primers. Sequencing used immunoSEQ multiplex PCR; TCRdb keeps in-frame clones, though not all of them. Seen here are 110,000 to 150,000 clones, roughly four fifths observed once, and the top ten hold about 15%. Among the donors, all were healthy bone marrow donors. The origin of this receptor is a human donor in good health. The specimen sequenced was PBMCs.

The CDR3 region has the DNA TGTGCCACTCACGGGACAGGGGTTCGCACTGAAGCTTTCTTT. It specifies CATHGTGVRTEAFF. This chain joins TRBV6-5 and TRBJ1-1; 10 nucleotides align to TRBD1. V shed 10 bases and J 4 bases; nucleotides not matched to a gene: 9. Per the germline V gene, CDR1 is MNHEY and CDR2 is SVGAGI. CDR3 size: 14 residues.